This is a list of T cell receptor beta chains from one sample in a study of cytomegalovirus exposure and HLA in healthy donors. Data came from immunoSEQ multiplex PCR; TCRdb stores just in-frame clones and leaves some out. Of 190,000 or so clones listed, 80% were seen once; the top ten hold about 0.7%. The sequencing input was PBMCs. The receptors shown here come from a boy aged 5-17 years in good health and CMV-seronegative. CDR3s include the opening cysteine and the closing phenylalanine or tryptophan. The D gene is left open where the match is weak. Rows may omit the clone size; those that give it use once, few, many or a size class.

CDR3	DNA	J	D	V	size
CASSLSRTLYTGELFF	TGTGCCAGCAGCTTATCCAGGACACTTTACACCGGGGAGCTGTTTTTT	TRBJ2-2	.	TRBV7-6	once
CASSSRDRDQRALHF	TGTGCCAGCAGCTCCCGGGACAGGGACCAAAGGGCCCTCCACTTT	TRBJ1-6	TRBD1	TRBV5-6	.
CASSGDNQPQHF	TGTGCCAGTAGCGGGGACAATCAGCCCCAGCATTTT	TRBJ1-5	.	TRBV6-1	few
CASSYSGGPSYGYTF	TGTGCCAGCAGTTACTCAGGAGGGCCGAGCTATGGCTACACCTTC	TRBJ1-2	.	TRBV6-5	.
CASSPRGQGTSPLHF	TGTGCCAGCTCACCACGGGGACAGGGAACTTCACCCCTCCACTTT	TRBJ1-6	TRBD1	TRBV18	.
CSAHSSKQYHNYGYTF	TGCAGCGCCCACAGCAGCAAGCAATACCATAACTATGGCTACACCTTC	TRBJ1-2	.	TRBV29-1	.
CASSQSGRWADTQYF	TGCGCCAGCAGTCAGAGCGGGAGGTGGGCAGATACGCAGTATTTT	TRBJ2-3	TRBD2	TRBV5-1	.
CASSFQTGGNSPLHF	TGTGCCAGCAGTTTCCAGACAGGGGGAAATTCACCCCTCCACTTT	TRBJ1-6	TRBD1	TRBV27	.
CASSQGVSAGEQYF	TGCGCCAGCAGCCAGGGAGTGAGCGCCGGCGAGCAATACTTC	TRBJ2-7	.	TRBV4-1	.
CSGGGSNQETQYF	TGCAGCGGGGGGGGCTCTAACCAAGAGACCCAGTACTTC	TRBJ2-5	.	TRBV29-1	.
CASSRGTGGAGEKLFF	TGTGCCAGTAGCCGAGGGACAGGGGGCGCCGGTGAAAAACTGTTTTTT	TRBJ1-4	TRBD1	TRBV19	.
CAAELAGGNFSSYEQYF	TGTGCCGCCGAACTAGCGGGGGGGAATTTCAGCTCCTACGAGCAGTACTTC	TRBJ2-7	TRBD2	TRBV30	.
CASSEDGVREYF	TGTGCCAGCAGTGAAGATGGCGTCAGGGAGTACTTC	TRBJ2-5	.	TRBV6-1	.
CASSSDTELWIGYTF	TGTGCCAGCAGCTCCGATACAGAACTGTGGATAGGCTACACCTTC	TRBJ1-2	.	TRBV11-1	.
CASSPPSIRATEAFF	TGTGCCAGCTCACCACCGTCCATTAGAGCCACTGAAGCTTTCTTT	TRBJ1-1	.	TRBV18	.
CASRLGGNYGYTF	TGTGCCAGCAGGCTCGGCGGGAACTATGGCTACACCTTC	TRBJ1-2	.	TRBV14	.
CASRTGTGGDNGYTF	TGTGCCAGCAGGACGGGGACAGGGGGCGACAATGGCTACACCTTC	TRBJ1-2	TRBD1	TRBV6-5	.
CASSLGPTFEAFF	TGTGCCAGCAGCTTAGGGCCAACCTTTGAAGCTTTCTTT	TRBJ1-1	.	TRBV7-8	.
CASSLILAGGPGEQFF	TGCGCCAGCAGCTTGATACTAGCGGGAGGGCCAGGTGAGCAGTTCTTC	TRBJ2-1	TRBD2	TRBV5-1	.
CASSSVGNEQFF	TGTGCCAGCAGCTCCGTCGGCAATGAGCAGTTCTTC	TRBJ2-1	.	TRBV5-4	.
CASSLDPGGLFGNTIYF	TGTGCCAGCAGCTTAGACCCAGGGGGCTTATTTGGAAACACCATATATTTT	TRBJ1-3	TRBD1	TRBV7-8	.
CASSVRTGGFGYTF	TGTGCCAGCAGCGTAAGGACAGGGGGCTTTGGCTACACCTTC	TRBJ1-2	TRBD1	TRBV9	.
CASRYRVNQPQHF	TGTGCCAGCAGGTACAGGGTTAATCAGCCCCAGCATTTT	TRBJ1-5	.	TRBV27	once
CASSYQGNTEAFF	TGTGCCAGCAGTTACCAGGGAAACACTGAAGCTTTCTTT	TRBJ1-1	.	TRBV6-5	.
CASSEKDRDSPEAFF	TGTGCCAGCAGTGAGAAGGACCGGGACAGTCCTGAAGCTTTCTTT	TRBJ1-1	TRBD1	TRBV25-1	.
CASSTGTSGSTDTQYF	TGTGCCAGCAGCACTGGGACTAGCGGGAGCACAGATACGCAGTATTTT	TRBJ2-3	TRBD2	TRBV5-5	.
CASSQSRTGLQETQYF	TGCGCCAGCAGCCAATCTCGGACAGGCCTACAAGAGACCCAGTACTTC	TRBJ2-5	TRBD1	TRBV4-1	once
CASSLSPSGSTDTQYF	TGTGCCAGCAGCTTATCTCCTAGCGGGAGCACAGATACGCAGTATTTT	TRBJ2-3	TRBD2	TRBV7-3	.